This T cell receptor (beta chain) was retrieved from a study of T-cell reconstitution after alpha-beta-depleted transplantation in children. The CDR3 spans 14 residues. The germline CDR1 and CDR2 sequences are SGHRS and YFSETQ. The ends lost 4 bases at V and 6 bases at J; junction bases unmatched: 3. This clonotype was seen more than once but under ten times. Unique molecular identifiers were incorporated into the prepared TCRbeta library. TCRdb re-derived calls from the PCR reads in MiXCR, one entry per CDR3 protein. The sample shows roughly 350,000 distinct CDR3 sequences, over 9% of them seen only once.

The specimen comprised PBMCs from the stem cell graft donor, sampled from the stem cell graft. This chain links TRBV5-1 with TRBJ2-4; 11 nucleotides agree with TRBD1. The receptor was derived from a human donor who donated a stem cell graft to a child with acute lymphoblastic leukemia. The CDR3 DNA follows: TGCGCCAGCAGCCTGGGACAGGGGGTAAACATTCAGTACTTC. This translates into CASSLGQGVNIQYF.